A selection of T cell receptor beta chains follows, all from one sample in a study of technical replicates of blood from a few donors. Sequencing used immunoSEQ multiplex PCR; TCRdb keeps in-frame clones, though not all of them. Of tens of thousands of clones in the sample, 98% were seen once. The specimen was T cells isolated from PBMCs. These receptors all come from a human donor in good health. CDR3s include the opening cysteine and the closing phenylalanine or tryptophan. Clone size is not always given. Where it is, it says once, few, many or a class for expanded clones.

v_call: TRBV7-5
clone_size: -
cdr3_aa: CVRSLEGFGNCLSPLHF

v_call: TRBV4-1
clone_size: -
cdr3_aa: CASSQEAGGGYEQYF

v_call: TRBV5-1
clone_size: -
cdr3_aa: CASSSLRDRAPYEQYF

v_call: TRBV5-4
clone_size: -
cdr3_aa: CASSLSLAGAKNIQYF

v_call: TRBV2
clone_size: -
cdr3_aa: CASSAFGYTF

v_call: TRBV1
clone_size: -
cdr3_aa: CTSSHGSGQSNEKLFF

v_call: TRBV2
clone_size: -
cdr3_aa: CASRHPGQGPEAFF

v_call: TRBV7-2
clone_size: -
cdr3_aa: CASSLARDYEQYF

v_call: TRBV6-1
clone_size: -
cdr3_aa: CASNSIGANSPLHF

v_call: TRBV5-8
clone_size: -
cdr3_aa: CASSLGTGGQFF

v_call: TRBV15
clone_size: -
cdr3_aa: CATSTILGPIRNIYNSPLHF

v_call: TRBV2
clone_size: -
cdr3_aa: CASRPGLAGGPSSYNEQFF

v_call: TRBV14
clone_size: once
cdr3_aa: CASSQVHGLVGYTF

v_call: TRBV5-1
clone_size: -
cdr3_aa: CASSQGSGETQGEQYF

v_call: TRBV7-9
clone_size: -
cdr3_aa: CASSLWASHHF

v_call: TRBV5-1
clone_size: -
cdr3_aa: CASSGGTGSSYEQYF

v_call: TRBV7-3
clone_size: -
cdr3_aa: CASSLLPDGFGGYTF

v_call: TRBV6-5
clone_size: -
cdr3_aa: CASSYQGRREQYF

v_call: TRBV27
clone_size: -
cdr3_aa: CASTAGGRVNGYTF

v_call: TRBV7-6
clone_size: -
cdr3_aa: CASSPTSGGTSGANVLTF

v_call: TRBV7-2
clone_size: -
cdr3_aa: CASSPGSYNSPLHF

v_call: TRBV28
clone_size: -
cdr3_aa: CAGRRGGTDTQYF

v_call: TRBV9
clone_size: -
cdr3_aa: CASSEQGPYNEQFF

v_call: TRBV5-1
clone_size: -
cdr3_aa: CASSLDRGLGGVLYEQYF

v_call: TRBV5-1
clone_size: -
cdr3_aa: CASSLDRGRGYTF

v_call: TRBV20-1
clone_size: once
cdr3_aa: CSAERGYEQYF

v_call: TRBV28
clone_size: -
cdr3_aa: CASSLWRRSGNTIYF

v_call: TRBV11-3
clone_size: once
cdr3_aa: CASSLQGSYEQYF

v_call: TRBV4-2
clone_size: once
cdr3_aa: CASSQGPNTEAFF

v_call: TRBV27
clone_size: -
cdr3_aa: CASSLKAGVNGYTF

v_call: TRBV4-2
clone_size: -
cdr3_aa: CASSQVAASGSPTDTQYF

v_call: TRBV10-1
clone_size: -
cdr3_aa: CASSESPGQAGEKLFF

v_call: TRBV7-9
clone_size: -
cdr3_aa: CASSQGQGAHEQYF

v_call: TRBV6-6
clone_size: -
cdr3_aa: CASSVERAGSPLHF

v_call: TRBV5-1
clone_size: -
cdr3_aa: CASSLRSGGFDEQYF

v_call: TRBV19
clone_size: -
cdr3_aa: CASSIGQGAVNEQFF

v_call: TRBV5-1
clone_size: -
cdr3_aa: CASSISGSRSYEQYF

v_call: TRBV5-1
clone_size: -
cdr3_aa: CASSLDDSAPTGGGGYTF

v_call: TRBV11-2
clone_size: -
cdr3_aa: CASSLGYGTGTTGELFF

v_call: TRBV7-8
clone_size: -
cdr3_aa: CASRQTGGSGANVLTF

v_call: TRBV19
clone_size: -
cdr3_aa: CASSTQGPYEQYF

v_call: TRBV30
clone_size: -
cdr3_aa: CAWSADRSSAETQYF

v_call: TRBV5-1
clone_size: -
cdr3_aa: CASSNSVLNTEAFF

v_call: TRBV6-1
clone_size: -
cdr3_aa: CASSDSATYEQYF

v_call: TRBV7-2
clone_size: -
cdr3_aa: CASSLGLAGGQISYEQYF

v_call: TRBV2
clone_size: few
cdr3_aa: CASSEQATNTEAFF

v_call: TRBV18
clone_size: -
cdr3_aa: CASSPGGSTPNYGYTF

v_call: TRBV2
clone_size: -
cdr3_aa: CAYRQTYEQYF

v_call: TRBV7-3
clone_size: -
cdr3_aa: CASSLSQLPHNEQFF

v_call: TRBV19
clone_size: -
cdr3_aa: CASRDRGQWSGELFF

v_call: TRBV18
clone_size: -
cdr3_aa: CASSLTGDGYTF

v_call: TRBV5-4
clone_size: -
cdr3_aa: CASSLLVQEAGELFF

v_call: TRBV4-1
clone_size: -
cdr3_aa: CASSLRTGGAYNEQFF

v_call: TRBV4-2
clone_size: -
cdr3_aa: CASSQETGSYGYTF

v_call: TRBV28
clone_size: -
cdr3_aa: CASIDRVVLSNQPQHF

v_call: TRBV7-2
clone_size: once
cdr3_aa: CASSSLAGIRLDEQFF

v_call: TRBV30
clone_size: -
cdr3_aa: CAWSVHQGNTEAFF

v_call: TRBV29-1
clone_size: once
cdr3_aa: CSVDRAQETQYF

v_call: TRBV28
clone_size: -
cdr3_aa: CASKNRAYEQYF